One sample yielded the 9 T cell receptor beta chains listed below, sequenced in a study of blood T cell repertoires in COVID-19. Measured with immunoSEQ multiplex PCR; TCRdb has only the in-frame clones, and not every one. The sample has over 100,000 clones, about 89% seen once. The sample comprised peripheral blood. Receptor source: a human donor with acute or convalescent COVID-19. The donor label of this sample is uncertain.

The chain links TRBV30 to TRBJ1-1; the D gene is possibly TRBD1 (6 bases). CDR1 is GTSNPN and CDR2 is SVGIG in the germline V gene (reference sequence). The CDR3 contains 12 residues. Trimming took off 2 bases at V and 8 bases at J, with 12 bases between the two ends. This CDR3 reads CAWSPFTGEAFF. CDR3 bases: TGTGCCTGGAGTCCCTTCACAGGGGAAGCTTTCTTT.

The V gene is TRBV6-2 or TRBV6-3, the J gene TRBJ1-2; no reliable D call. The germline CDR1 and CDR2 sequences are MNHEY and SVGEGT. This CDR3 comprises 17 residues. V was cut by 2 bases and J by 0 bases, with 16 bases left in between. This CDR3 reads CASSYLPGRISNYGYTF. CDR3 sequence (DNA): TGTGCCAGCAGTTACCTCCCCGGCAGGATCTCTAACTATGGCTACACCTTC.

The rearrangement joins TRBV30 to TRBJ2-7; perhaps TRBD1 as D (5 bases). V lost 4 bases to trimming and J lost 2 bases, with 18 bases between them. The CDR3 loop spans 15 amino acids. The V gene's germline CDR1 is GTSNPN and CDR2 SVGIG (reference sequence). For the CDR3, the DNA is TGTGCCTGGAACCGGTTCCCAACGGACACCTACGAGCAGTACTTC. This codes for CAWNRFPTDTYEQYF.

CDR3 protein: CATSDATGSSYNEQFF. CDR3 bases: TGTGCCACCAGTGATGCGACAGGGAGCTCCTACAATGAGCAGTTCTTC. This chain joins TRBV24-1 and TRBJ2-1; 7 bases align to TRBD1. Trimming at V came to 3 bases and at J to 0 bases, leaving 4 bases not matched to a gene. Per the germline V gene, CDR1 is KGHDR and CDR2 is SFDVKD. This CDR3 comprises 16 residues.

The chain joins TRBV24-1 to TRBJ2-3, with unresolved D. Germline CDR1 KGHDR, CDR2 SFDVKD. CDR3 size: 15 residues. Trimming cost V 5 bases and J 1 base, with 12 bases left between them. CDR3 region: CATSGRPGGTDTQYF. CDR3 nucleotides: TGTGCCACCAGTGGCAGGCCTGGTGGCACAGATACGCAGTATTTT.

V usage is TRBV7-9 and J usage is TRBJ2-2; D is possibly TRBD2 (5 bases). V lost 11 bases and J 6 bases, leaving 19 bases between the germline ends. There are 14 residues in the CDR3. The germline CDR1 and CDR2 sequences are SEHNR and FQNEAQ (reference sequence). CDR3 region: CAGLREANSGELFF. The CDR3 DNA is TGTGCCGGGTTACGGGAAGCAAACTCCGGGGAGCTGTTTTTT.

The chain uses TRBV2 and TRBJ2-7, with 8 bases fitting TRBD1. The CDR3 sequence is 14 residues long. Germline values: CDR1 SNHLY, CDR2 FYNNEI. Unmatched junction bases numbered 6, after V lost 3 bases and J lost 5 bases. CDR3 residues: CASSDRTGLDEQYF. The CDR3 nucleotides read TGTGCCAGCAGTGACCGGACAGGGTTGGACGAGCAGTACTTC.

This chain uses TRBV9 with TRBJ2-1, with 12 bases lining up with TRBD2. Germline CDR1 and CDR2: SGDLS and YYNGEE. Trimming removed 4 bases from V and 7 bases from J; junction bases left unmatched: 6. This CDR3 contains 15 residues. The CDR3: CASSQTSGSWNEQFF. CDR3 DNA sequence: TGTGCCAGCAGCCAGACTAGCGGGAGTTGGAATGAGCAGTTCTTC.

The chain recombines TRBV28 with TRBJ1-6, with 7 bases that match TRBD1. There are 12 residues in the CDR3. The V gene end was trimmed by 5 bases and the J gene end by 12 bases; junction bases not matched to a gene: 4. Per germline, CDR1 MDHEN and CDR2 SYDVKM. CDR3 sequence: CASSRPGGPLHF. The CDR3 region has the DNA TGTGCCAGCAGTCGCCCAGGGGGACCCCTCCACTTT.